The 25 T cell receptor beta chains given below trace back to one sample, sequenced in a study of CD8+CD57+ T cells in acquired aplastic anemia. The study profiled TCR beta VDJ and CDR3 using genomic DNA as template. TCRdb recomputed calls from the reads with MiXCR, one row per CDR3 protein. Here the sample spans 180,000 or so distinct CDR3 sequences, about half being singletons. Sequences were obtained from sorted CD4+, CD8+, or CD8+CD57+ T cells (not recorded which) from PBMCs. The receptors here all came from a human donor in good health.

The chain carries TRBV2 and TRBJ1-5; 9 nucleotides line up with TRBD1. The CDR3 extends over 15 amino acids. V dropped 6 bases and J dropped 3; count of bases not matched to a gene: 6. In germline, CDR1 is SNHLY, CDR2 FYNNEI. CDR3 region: CASRGDRVNNQPQHF. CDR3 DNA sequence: TGTGCCAGCAGGGGGGACAGGGTGAACAATCAGCCCCAGCATTTT.

CDR3 coding DNA: TGTGCCAGCAGCCCCTTAGGAGGGGGGGTTGAGCAGTTCTTC. Its translation is CASSPLGGGVEQFF. The chain links TRBV3-1 to TRBJ2-1; possible D gene TRBD2, 7 bases. The germline V gene has CDR1 LGHDT and CDR2 YNNKEL (reference sequence). This CDR3 spans 14 amino acids. Deletions cut 4 bases from V and 9 bases from J, with 16 bases between.

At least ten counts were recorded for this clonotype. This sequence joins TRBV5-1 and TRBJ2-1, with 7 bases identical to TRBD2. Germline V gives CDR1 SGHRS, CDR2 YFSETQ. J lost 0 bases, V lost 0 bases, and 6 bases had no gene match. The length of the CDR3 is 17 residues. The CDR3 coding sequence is TGCGCCAGCAGCTTGGCACTAGCGCACAGCTCCTACAATGAGCAGTTCTTC. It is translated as CASSLALAHSSYNEQFF.

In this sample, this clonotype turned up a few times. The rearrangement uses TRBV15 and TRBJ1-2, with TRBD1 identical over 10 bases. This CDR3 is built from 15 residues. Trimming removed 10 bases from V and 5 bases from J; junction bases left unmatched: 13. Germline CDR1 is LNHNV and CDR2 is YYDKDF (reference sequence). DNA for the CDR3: TGTGCCAACAAGAGAGTTCAGGGACAGGGGTATGGCTACACCTTC. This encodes CANKRVQGQGYGYTF.

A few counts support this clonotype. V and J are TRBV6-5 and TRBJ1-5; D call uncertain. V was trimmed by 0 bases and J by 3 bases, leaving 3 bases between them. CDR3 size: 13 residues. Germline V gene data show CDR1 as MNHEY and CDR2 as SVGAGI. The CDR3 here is CASSYSVNQPQHF. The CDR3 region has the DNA TGTGCCAGCAGTTACTCCGTCAATCAGCCCCAGCATTTT.

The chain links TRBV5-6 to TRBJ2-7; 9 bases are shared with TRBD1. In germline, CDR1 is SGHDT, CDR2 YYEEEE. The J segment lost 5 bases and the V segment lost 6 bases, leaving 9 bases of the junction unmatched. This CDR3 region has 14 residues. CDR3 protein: CASKDGDRVHEQYF. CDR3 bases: TGTGCCAGCAAGGACGGGGACAGGGTCCACGAGCAGTACTTC.

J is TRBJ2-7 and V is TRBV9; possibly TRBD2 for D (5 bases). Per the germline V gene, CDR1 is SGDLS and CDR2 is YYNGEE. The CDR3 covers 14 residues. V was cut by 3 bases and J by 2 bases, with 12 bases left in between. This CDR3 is CASSADPRAYEQYF. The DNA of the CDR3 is TGTGCCAGCAGCGCGGACCCGAGGGCCTACGAGCAGTACTTC.

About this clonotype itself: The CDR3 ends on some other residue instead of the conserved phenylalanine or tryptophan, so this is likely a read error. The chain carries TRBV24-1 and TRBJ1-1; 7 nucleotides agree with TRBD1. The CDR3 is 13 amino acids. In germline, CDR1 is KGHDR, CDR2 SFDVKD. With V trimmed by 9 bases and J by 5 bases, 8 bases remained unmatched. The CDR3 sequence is CATARTGKTEAFL. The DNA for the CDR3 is TGTGCCACCGCCCGGACAGGCAAGACTGAAGCTTTCCTT.

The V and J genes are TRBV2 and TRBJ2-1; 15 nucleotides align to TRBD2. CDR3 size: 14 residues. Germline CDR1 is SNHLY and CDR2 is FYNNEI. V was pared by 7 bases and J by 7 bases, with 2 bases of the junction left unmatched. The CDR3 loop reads CASTGLAGGNEQFF. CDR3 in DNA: TGTGCCAGCACCGGACTAGCGGGAGGGAATGAGCAGTTCTTC.

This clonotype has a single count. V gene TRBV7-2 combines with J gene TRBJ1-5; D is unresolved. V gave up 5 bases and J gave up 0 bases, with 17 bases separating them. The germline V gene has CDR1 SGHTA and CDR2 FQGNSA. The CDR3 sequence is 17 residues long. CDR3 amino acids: CASSHGRERYSNQPQHF. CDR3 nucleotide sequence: TGTGCCAGCAGCCATGGACGGGAAAGATATAGCAATCAGCCCCAGCATTTT.

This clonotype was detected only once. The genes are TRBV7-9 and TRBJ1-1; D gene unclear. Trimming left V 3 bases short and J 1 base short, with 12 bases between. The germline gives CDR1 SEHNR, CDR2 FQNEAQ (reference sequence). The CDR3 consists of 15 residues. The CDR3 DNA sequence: TGTGCCAGCAGCTTCCGGGAGGAGGGGAACACTGAAGCTTTCTTT. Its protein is CASSFREEGNTEAFF.

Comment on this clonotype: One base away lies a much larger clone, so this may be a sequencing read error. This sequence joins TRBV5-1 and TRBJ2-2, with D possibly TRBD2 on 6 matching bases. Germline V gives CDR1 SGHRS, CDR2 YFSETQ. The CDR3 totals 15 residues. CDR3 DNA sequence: TGCGCCAGCAGCTCCCGTAGCGGAAACACCGAGGAGCTGTTTTTT. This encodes CASSSRSGNTEELFF.

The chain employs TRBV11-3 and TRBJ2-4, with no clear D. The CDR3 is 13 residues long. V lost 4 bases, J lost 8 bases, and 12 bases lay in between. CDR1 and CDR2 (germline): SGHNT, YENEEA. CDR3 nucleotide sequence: TGTGCCAGCAGCTATGGGCCTGGGGACATTCAGTACTTC. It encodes CASSYGPGDIQYF.

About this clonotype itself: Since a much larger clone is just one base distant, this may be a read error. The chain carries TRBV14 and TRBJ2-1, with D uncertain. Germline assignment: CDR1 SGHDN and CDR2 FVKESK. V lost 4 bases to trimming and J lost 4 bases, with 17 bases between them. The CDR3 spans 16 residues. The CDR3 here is CASSPRRKGSYNEQFF. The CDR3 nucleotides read TGTGCCAGCAGCCCCCGGCGGAAGGGTAGTTACAATGAGCAGTTCTTC. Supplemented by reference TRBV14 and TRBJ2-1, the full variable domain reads EAGVTQFPSHSVIEKGQTVTLRCDPISGHDNLYWYRRVMGKEIKFLLHFVKESKQDESGMPNNRFLAERTGGTYSTLKVQPAELEDSGVYFCASSPRRKGSYNEQFFGPGTRLTVL.

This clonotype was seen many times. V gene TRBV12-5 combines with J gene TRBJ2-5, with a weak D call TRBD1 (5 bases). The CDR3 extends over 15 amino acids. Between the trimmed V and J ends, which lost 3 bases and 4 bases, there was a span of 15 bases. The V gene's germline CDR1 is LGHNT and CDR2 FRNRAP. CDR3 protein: CASGFEKGLGETQYF. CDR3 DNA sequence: TGTGCTAGTGGTTTCGAAAAGGGGTTGGGAGAGACCCAGTACTTC.

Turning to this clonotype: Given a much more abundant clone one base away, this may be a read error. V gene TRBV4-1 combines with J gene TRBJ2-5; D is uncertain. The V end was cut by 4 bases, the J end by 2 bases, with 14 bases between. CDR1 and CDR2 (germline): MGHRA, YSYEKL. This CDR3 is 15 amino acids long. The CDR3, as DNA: TGCGCCAGCAGCCTCGATAGGATTACACAAGAGACCCAGTACTTC. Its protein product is CASSLDRITQETQYF.

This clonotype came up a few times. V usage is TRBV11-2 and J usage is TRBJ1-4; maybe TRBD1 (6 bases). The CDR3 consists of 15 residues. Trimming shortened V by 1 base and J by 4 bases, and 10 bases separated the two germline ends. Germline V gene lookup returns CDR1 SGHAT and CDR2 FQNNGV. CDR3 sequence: CASSLGGLVNEKLFF. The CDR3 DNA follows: TGTGCCAGCAGCTTAGGGGGGCTCGTTAATGAAAAACTGTTTTTT.

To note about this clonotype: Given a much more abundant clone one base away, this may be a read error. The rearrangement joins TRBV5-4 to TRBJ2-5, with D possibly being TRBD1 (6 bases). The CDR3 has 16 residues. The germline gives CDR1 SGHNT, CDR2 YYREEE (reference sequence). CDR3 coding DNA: TGTGCCAGCAGCTTGGTCGGACAGCGACCTAGGGAGATCCAGTACTTC. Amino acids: CASSLVGQRPREIQYF.

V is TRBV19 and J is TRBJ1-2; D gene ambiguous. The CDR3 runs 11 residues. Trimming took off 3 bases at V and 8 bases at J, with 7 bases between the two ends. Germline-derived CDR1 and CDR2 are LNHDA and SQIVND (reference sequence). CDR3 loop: CASSITDGYTF. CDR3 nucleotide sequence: TGTGCCAGTAGTATCACAGACGGCTACACCTTC.

In nucleotides, the CDR3 is TGTGCCTGGAGTAGGAGGACAGTCTACGAGCAGTACTTC. This gives the protein CAWSRRTVYEQYF. The V and J genes are TRBV25-1 and TRBJ2-7, with a possible D match to TRBD1 (6 bases). V lost 11 bases, J lost 3 bases, and 17 bases lay in between. Germline loops: CDR1 MGHDK, CDR2 SYGVNS. This CDR3 contains 13 residues.

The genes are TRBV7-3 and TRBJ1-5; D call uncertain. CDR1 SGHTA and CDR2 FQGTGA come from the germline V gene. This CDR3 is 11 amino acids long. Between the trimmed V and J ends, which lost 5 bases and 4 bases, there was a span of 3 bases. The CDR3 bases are TGTGCCAGCAGCAGGAATCAGCCCCAGCATTTT. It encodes CASSRNQPQHF.

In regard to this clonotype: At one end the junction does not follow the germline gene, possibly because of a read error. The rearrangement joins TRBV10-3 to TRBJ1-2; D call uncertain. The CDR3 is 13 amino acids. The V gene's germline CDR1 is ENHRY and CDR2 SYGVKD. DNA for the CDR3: TGTGCCAGCAGTTTAGGATTGGACTATGGCTACACCTTC. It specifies CASSLGLDYGYTF.

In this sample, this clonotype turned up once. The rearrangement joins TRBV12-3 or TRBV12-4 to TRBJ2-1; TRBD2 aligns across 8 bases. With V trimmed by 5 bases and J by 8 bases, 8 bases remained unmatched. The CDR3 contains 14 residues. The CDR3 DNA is TGTGCCAGCAGTCCGACTAGCGCTGGGGATGAGCAGTTCTTC. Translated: CASSPTSAGDEQFF.

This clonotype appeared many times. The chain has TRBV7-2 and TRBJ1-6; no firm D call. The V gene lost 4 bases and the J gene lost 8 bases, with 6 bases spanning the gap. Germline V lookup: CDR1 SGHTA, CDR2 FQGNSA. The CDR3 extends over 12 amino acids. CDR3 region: CASSWRDSPLHF. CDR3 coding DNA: TGTGCCAGCAGCTGGCGGGATTCACCCCTCCACTTT. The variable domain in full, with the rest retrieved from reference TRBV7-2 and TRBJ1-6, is GAGVSQSPSNKVTEKGKDVELRCDPISGHTALYWYRQSLGQGLEFLIYFQGNSAPDKSGLPSDRFSAERTGGSVSTLTIQRTQQEDSAVYLCASSWRDSPLHFGNGTRLTVT.

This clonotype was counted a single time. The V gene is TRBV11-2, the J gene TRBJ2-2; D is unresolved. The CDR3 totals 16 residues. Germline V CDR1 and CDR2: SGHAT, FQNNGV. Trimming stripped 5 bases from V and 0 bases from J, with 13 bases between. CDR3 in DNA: TGTGCCAGCAGCCTAATACCGACCGCGAACACCGGGGAGCTGTTTTTT. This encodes CASSLIPTANTGELFF.